The clone carrying this T cell receptor (beta chain) came up a few times. Per germline, CDR1 LNHNV and CDR2 YYDKDF (reference sequence). The CDR3 has 15 amino acids. The V and J ends lost 5 bases and 3 bases respectively, with 16 bases between them. PCR amplification relied on 60 Vbeta primers (plus 13 Jbeta primers). Measured with immunoSEQ multiplex PCR; TCRdb has only the in-frame clones, and not every one. The sample holds 150,000 to 200,000 clones, 65% to 90% seen once. The source of the sample is a study of cytomegalovirus exposure and HLA in healthy donors. J is TRBJ1-1 and V is TRBV15; D perhaps matches TRBD1 (5 bases). The specimen sequenced was PBMCs. The source of this sequence is a woman under 30 in good health and CMV-seronegative. The CDR3 DNA follows: TGTGCCACCAGCCTGCGGGGCCGGCGATACACTGAAGCTTTCTTT. Translating it yields CATSLRGRRYTEAFF. Full variable domain (outside the CDR3, taken from reference TRBV15 and TRBJ1-1): DAMVIQNPRYQVTQFGKPVTLSCSQTLNHNVMYWYQQKSSQAPKLLFHYYDKDFNNEADTPDNFQSRRPNTSFCFLDIRSPGLGDTAMYLCATSLRGRRYTEAFFGQGTRLTVV.